The entry below gives a single TCR beta chain sequence along with its context. This sample was taken from a study of blood T cell repertoires in COVID-19. V dropped 5 bases and J dropped 4 bases, with 11 bases sitting between them. The germline CDR1 and CDR2 sequences are MNHEY and SVGEGT. The CDR3 totals 13 residues. Repertoires were generated with immunoSEQ multiplex PCR, while TCRdb's copy carries only in-frame clones and drops some. The sample has 100,000 to 140,000 clones, more than 70% seen once. Input material: peripheral blood. The TCR comes from a human donor in a cohort sampled during active COVID-19. J is TRBJ1-2 and V is TRBV6-2 or TRBV6-3, with D possibly TRBD1 on 5 matching bases. The CDR3 DNA reads as TGTGCCAGCAGTCCCGCCCAGGGCTATGGCTACACCTTC. Translating gives CASSPAQGYGYTF.